The source of this T cell receptor (beta chain) is a study of OX40 agonist ivuxolimab in advanced cancers. General study results and limits: Dose levels from 0.1 to 3.0 mg/kg saw CD4+ and CD8+ blood T cells expand clonally by week 6.

The method was immunoSEQ multiplex PCR; TCRdb's version includes in-frame clones alone and lacks a portion of them. The table includes 30,000 or so clones, approximately 80% detected once. Blood sampling was done at baseline, cycle 4 day 1, and cycle 7 day 1. The CDR3 is made up of 13 amino acids. As for this clone: What it binds is not known. The same CDR3 also results from other DNA sequences found in this sample.

The rearrangement joins TRBV12-1 to TRBJ1-1; TRBD1 reflects the table's D call only, with no check against the DNA. TRBV12-1 is flagged as a pseudogene. Sample: CD4+ or CD8+ T cells sorted from blood, taken in a trial of the OX40 agonist ivuxolimab. This clonotype was obtained from an adult with an advanced solid tumor such as melanoma, head and neck, liver or kidney cancer. The CDR3 reads CASSLTGNTEAFF. The CDR3 DNA is TGTGCCAGCAGTCTAACAGGGAACACTGAAGCTTTCTTT.